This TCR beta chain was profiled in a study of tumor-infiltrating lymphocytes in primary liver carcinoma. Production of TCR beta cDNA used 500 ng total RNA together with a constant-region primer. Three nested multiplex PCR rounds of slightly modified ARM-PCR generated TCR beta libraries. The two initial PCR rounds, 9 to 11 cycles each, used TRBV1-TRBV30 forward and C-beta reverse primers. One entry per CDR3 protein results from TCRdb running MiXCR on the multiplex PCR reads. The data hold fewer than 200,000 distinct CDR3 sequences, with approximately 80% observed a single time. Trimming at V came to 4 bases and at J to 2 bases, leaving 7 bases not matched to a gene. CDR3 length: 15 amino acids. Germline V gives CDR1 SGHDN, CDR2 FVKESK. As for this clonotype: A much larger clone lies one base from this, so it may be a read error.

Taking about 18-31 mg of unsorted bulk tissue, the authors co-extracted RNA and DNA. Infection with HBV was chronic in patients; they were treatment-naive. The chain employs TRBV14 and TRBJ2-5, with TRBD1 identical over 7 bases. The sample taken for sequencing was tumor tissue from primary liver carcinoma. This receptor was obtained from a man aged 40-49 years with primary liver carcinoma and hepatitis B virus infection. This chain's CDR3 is CASSLRQGKQETQYF. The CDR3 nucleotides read TGTGCCAGCAGCCTCCGACAGGGTAAACAAGAGACCCAGTACTTC.